A selection of T cell receptor beta chains follows, all from one sample in a study of blood T cell repertoires in COVID-19. Sequenced by immunoSEQ multiplex PCR; TCRdb stores in-frame clones only, minus some. The sample consists of 200,000 to 300,000 clones, 80% to 90% of them appearing once. The sample was peripheral blood. All receptors come from an elderly woman with COVID-19, enrolled during active disease. CDR3s include the opening cysteine and the closing phenylalanine or tryptophan. A D gene is named only where the DNA matches it firmly. Only part of the rows carry a size: once, few, many, or a class if the clone is expanded.

j_call: TRBJ1-5; clone_size: NA; v_call: TRBV11-2; d_call: NA; cdr3_aa: CASSLAGGQPQHF; cdr3_nt: TGTGCCAGCAGCTTAGCGGGGGGACAGCCCCAGCATTTT
j_call: TRBJ1-6; clone_size: few; v_call: TRBV18; d_call: NA; cdr3_aa: CASSPSEDRSSYNSPLHF; cdr3_nt: TGTGCCAGCTCACCATCGGAGGACCGTTCCTCCTATAATTCACCCCTCCACTTT
j_call: TRBJ2-3; clone_size: NA; v_call: TRBV6-6; d_call: NA; cdr3_aa: CANSGGLPTDTQYF; cdr3_nt: TGTGCCAACTCGGGGGGCTTACCCACAGATACGCAGTATTTT
j_call: TRBJ1-1; clone_size: NA; v_call: TRBV6-1; d_call: TRBD1; cdr3_aa: CASSEGRGQANTEAFF; cdr3_nt: TGTGCCAGCAGTGAAGGGCGCGGACAGGCCAACACTGAAGCTTTCTTT
j_call: TRBJ2-5; clone_size: NA; v_call: TRBV4-1; d_call: NA; cdr3_aa: CASSRGQLETQYF; cdr3_nt: TGCGCCAGCAGCCGTGGACAGTTGGAGACCCAGTACTTC
j_call: TRBJ2-7; clone_size: once; v_call: TRBV19; d_call: TRBD2; cdr3_aa: CASMGVTSGSYEQYF; cdr3_nt: TGTGCCAGTATGGGGGTGACTAGCGGGAGCTACGAGCAGTACTTC
j_call: TRBJ2-1; clone_size: NA; v_call: TRBV3-1/TRBV3-2; d_call: TRBD2; cdr3_aa: CASSPFPVRASGRFSYNEQFF; cdr3_nt: TGTGCCAGCAGCCCCTTCCCTGTAAGGGCTAGCGGGAGGTTCTCCTACAATGAGCAGTTCTTC
j_call: TRBJ2-3; clone_size: few; v_call: TRBV27; d_call: NA; cdr3_aa: CASSLSRDSRAQYF; cdr3_nt: TGTGCCAGCAGTTTATCTAGGGACTCCCGGGCGCAGTATTTT
j_call: TRBJ1-1; clone_size: few; v_call: TRBV5-1; d_call: NA; cdr3_aa: CASSRGSGFMNTEAFF; cdr3_nt: TGCGCCAGCAGCCGGGGGAGCGGTTTTATGAACACTGAAGCTTTCTTT
j_call: TRBJ2-2; clone_size: NA; v_call: TRBV15; d_call: TRBD2; cdr3_aa: CATSRDRSGRAGELFF; cdr3_nt: TGTGCCACCAGCAGAGACCGTAGCGGGAGGGCCGGGGAGCTGTTTTTT
j_call: TRBJ1-6; clone_size: NA; v_call: TRBV7-9; d_call: TRBD1; cdr3_aa: CASSLGQGFSPLHF; cdr3_nt: TGTGCCAGCAGCCTGGGACAGGGGTTTTCACCCCTCCACTTT
j_call: TRBJ2-1; clone_size: NA; v_call: TRBV19; d_call: NA; cdr3_aa: CAPESPYYNEQFF; cdr3_nt: TGTGCGCCTGAGAGCCCTTACTACAATGAGCAGTTCTTC
j_call: TRBJ2-2; clone_size: once; v_call: TRBV5-1; d_call: TRBD1; cdr3_aa: CASSRQGARNTGELFF; cdr3_nt: TGCGCCAGCAGTCGACAGGGGGCGCGGAACACCGGGGAGCTGTTTTTT
j_call: TRBJ2-7; clone_size: NA; v_call: TRBV28; d_call: NA; cdr3_aa: CASSRGFRTSGKSSYEQYF; cdr3_nt: TGTGCCAGCAGTAGGGGGTTTAGGACTTCCGGAAAAAGCTCCTACGAGCAGTACTTC
j_call: TRBJ1-2; clone_size: NA; v_call: TRBV3-1/TRBV3-2; d_call: NA; cdr3_aa: CASSQVQGLDGYTF; cdr3_nt: TGTGCCAGCAGCCAAGTTCAGGGTCTCGATGGCTACACCTTC
j_call: TRBJ2-3; clone_size: once; v_call: TRBV5-6; d_call: TRBD2; cdr3_aa: CASRFWTSGSRDTQYF; cdr3_nt: TGTGCCAGCAGATTTTGGACTAGCGGGAGTAGAGATACGCAGTATTTT